This entry concerns a single T cell receptor beta chain. The data originate from a study of shared clonotypes between healthy human individuals. Each sorted subset replicate got 200 ng genomic DNA, tens of thousands of genomes. The method was immunoSEQ multiplex PCR; TCRdb's version includes in-frame clones alone and lacks a portion of them. The table includes more than 400,000 clones, almost 97% detected once. The CDR3 spans 16 residues. The V gene's germline CDR1 is MDHEN and CDR2 SYDVKM. V was pared by 2 bases and J by 0 bases, with 11 bases between. This sequence was found in a woman in her 30s in good health. The V gene is TRBV28, the J gene TRBJ1-3; no reliable D call. Sequenced input: naive CD4+ T cells sorted from blood. Subset given: CD45RA+ positively selected. Here the CDR3 reads CASSLGGDLSGNTIYF. The CDR3 DNA is TGTGCCAGCAGTTTAGGCGGCGACCTCTCTGGAAACACCATATATTTT.